This T cell receptor beta chain is from a study of shared clonotypes between healthy human individuals. Study summary: Contributing individuals were a couple of females and three males aged 18 to 49. Each donor's CD8 memory used one plate, CD8 naive two, each CD4 subset three.

Sequencing was at deep level. Genomic DNA from each subset was divided evenly over several immunoSEQ plates. Using immunoSEQ multiplex PCR, the repertoire was profiled, and TCRdb retains in-frame clones only, with some absent. Of more than 2 million clones listed, roughly 96% are singletons. Worth noting for this clone: Compared with germline, one end of the junction differs, possibly owing to a read error.

The CDR3 is made up of 13 amino acids. Per germline, CDR1 PRHDT and CDR2 FYEKMQ (reference sequence). This TCR was sampled from a man younger than 30 in good health. The V and J genes are TRBV13 and TRBJ2-7; possible D gene TRBD2, 5 bases. Sequences were obtained from naive CD4+ T cells sorted from blood. Documented subset: CD45RA+ positively selected. The CDR3 region has the DNA TGTGCCAGCAGCTTAGGGCCGGCACGGGGTTCAAACTTC. This translates into CASSLGPARGSNF.